This T cell receptor (beta chain) was captured by sequencing in a study of response to subunit inactivated influenza vaccine. One entry per CDR3 protein, called by TCRdb with MiXCR from the RT-PCR reads. The sample records 590,000 or so distinct CDR3 sequences, approximately 15% being singletons. General study findings and limits: Each seasonal influenza vaccination recruits few new T cells, the authors suggested.

Trimming left V 8 bases short and J 4 bases short, with 9 bases between. Germline V CDR1 and CDR2: SEHNR, FQNEAQ (reference sequence). The CDR3 consists of 11 residues. As for this clonotype: Its antigen remains unknown.

This TCR was sampled from a man between 45 and 60 years old who received an inactivated influenza vaccine. This specimen consisted of PBMCs from blood, obtained roughly 2 weeks before vaccination. The chain recombines TRBV7-9 with TRBJ2-7; D is possibly TRBD1 (5 bases). As DNA, the CDR3 is TGTGCCAGCGGATGGACATACGAGCAGTACTTC. Amino acid sequence: CASGWTYEQYF.